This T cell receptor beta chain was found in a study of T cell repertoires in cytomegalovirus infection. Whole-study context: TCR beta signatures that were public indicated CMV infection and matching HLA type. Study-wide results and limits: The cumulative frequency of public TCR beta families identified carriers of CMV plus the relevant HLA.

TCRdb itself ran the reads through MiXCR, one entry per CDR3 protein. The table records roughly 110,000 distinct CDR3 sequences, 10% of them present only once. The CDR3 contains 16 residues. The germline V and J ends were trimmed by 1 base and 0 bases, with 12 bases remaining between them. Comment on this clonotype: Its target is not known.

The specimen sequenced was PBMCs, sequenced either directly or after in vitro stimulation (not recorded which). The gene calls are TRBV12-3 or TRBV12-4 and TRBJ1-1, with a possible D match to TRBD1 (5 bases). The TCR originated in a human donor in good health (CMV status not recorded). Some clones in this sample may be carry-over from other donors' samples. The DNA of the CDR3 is TGTGCCAGCAGTTTAGAGGGGCTAAGACTGAACACTGAAGCTTTCTTT. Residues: CASSLEGLRLNTEAFF.